These T cell receptor beta chains were read from a single sample in a study of shared T cell receptors in the human thymus. The protocol was immunoSEQ multiplex PCR, while the TCRdb copy is restricted to in-frame clones and leaves out a portion. This repertoire shows some 400,000 clones, 85% to 95% found once; its top ten account for about 0.02%. Sequencing used thymocytes. These receptors all come from a human donor. CDR3s include the opening cysteine and the closing phenylalanine or tryptophan. The D gene is left open where the match is weak. Part of the rows lack a size; the others show once, few, many or a class for expanded clones.

D gene: .
clone size: .
CDR3 length: 15
J gene: TRBJ1-4
V gene: TRBV9
CDR3 protein: CASSVGTGGNEKLFF
CDR3 DNA: TGTGCCAGCAGCGTAGGGACGGGCGGAAATGAAAAACTGTTTTTT

D gene: .
clone size: once
CDR3 length: 16
J gene: TRBJ1-1
V gene: TRBV7-9
CDR3 protein: CASSLNAGRASPEAFF
CDR3 DNA: TGTGCCAGCAGCTTAAATGCGGGGCGGGCGTCCCCTGAAGCTTTCTTT

D gene: .
clone size: .
CDR3 length: 14
J gene: TRBJ2-1
V gene: TRBV25-1
CDR3 protein: CASSGPKGNNEQFF
CDR3 DNA: TGTGCCAGCAGTGGCCCGAAAGGTAACAATGAGCAGTTCTTC

D gene: .
clone size: .
CDR3 length: 17
J gene: TRBJ2-7
V gene: TRBV4-1
CDR3 protein: CASSQASGAPSSYEQYF
CDR3 DNA: TGCGCCAGCAGCCAAGCCAGCGGCGCACCGAGCTCCTACGAGCAGTACTTC

D gene: TRBD2
clone size: .
CDR3 length: 19
J gene: TRBJ2-2
V gene: TRBV9
CDR3 protein: CASSVELLTSGTNTGELFF
CDR3 DNA: TGTGCCAGCAGCGTAGAATTATTGACTAGCGGGACGAACACCGGGGAGCTGTTTTTT

D gene: .
clone size: .
CDR3 length: 17
J gene: TRBJ1-4
V gene: TRBV5-1
CDR3 protein: CASSNEEWRSGGEKLFF
CDR3 DNA: TGCGCCAGCAGCAATGAGGAATGGCGGTCGGGGGGGGAAAAACTGTTTTTT

D gene: .
clone size: .
CDR3 length: 16
J gene: TRBJ2-1
V gene: TRBV6-5
CDR3 protein: CASSYEGLRPYNEQFF
CDR3 DNA: TGTGCCAGCAGTTACGAGGGCCTCCGGCCCTACAATGAGCAGTTCTTC

D gene: .
clone size: few
CDR3 length: 13
J gene: TRBJ1-2
V gene: TRBV28
CDR3 protein: CASSSCVQVGYTF
CDR3 DNA: TGTGCCAGCAGCTCCTGTGTTCAGGTTGGCTACACCTTC

D gene: .
clone size: .
CDR3 length: 15
J gene: TRBJ1-2
V gene: TRBV28
CDR3 protein: CASSTTALNAYGYTF
CDR3 DNA: TGTGCCAGCAGTACGACAGCTTTAAATGCTTATGGCTACACCTTC

D gene: TRBD1
clone size: once
CDR3 length: 17
J gene: TRBJ2-1
V gene: TRBV27
CDR3 protein: CASSWGQTPSSYNEQFF
CDR3 DNA: TGTGCCAGCAGTTGGGGACAGACACCGAGCTCCTACAATGAGCAGTTCTTC

D gene: TRBD1
clone size: .
CDR3 length: 14
J gene: TRBJ1-2
V gene: TRBV6-4
CDR3 protein: CASSTTGVDYGYTF
CDR3 DNA: TGTGCCAGCAGTACTACAGGGGTGGACTATGGCTACACCTTC

D gene: .
clone size: once
CDR3 length: 14
J gene: TRBJ1-2
V gene: TRBV28
CDR3 protein: CASSLPIQSYGYTF
CDR3 DNA: TGTGCCAGCAGTTTACCTATCCAATCTTATGGCTACACCTTC

D gene: TRBD2
clone size: .
CDR3 length: 18
J gene: TRBJ2-6
V gene: TRBV5-4
CDR3 protein: CASSRIRIAGTGANVLTF
CDR3 DNA: TGTGCCAGCAGCCGGATTCGGATAGCGGGGACTGGGGCCAACGTCCTGACTTTC

D gene: TRBD1
clone size: .
CDR3 length: 21
J gene: TRBJ1-4
V gene: TRBV28
CDR3 protein: CASSLCESTDRGEITNEKLFF
CDR3 DNA: TGTGCCAGCAGTTTATGCGAGAGTACCGACAGGGGGGAGATAACTAATGAAAAACTGTTTTTT

D gene: .
clone size: .
CDR3 length: 12
J gene: TRBJ1-2
V gene: TRBV28
CDR3 protein: CASGQGPYGYTF
CDR3 DNA: TGTGCCAGCGGGCAGGGGCCTTATGGCTACACCTTC